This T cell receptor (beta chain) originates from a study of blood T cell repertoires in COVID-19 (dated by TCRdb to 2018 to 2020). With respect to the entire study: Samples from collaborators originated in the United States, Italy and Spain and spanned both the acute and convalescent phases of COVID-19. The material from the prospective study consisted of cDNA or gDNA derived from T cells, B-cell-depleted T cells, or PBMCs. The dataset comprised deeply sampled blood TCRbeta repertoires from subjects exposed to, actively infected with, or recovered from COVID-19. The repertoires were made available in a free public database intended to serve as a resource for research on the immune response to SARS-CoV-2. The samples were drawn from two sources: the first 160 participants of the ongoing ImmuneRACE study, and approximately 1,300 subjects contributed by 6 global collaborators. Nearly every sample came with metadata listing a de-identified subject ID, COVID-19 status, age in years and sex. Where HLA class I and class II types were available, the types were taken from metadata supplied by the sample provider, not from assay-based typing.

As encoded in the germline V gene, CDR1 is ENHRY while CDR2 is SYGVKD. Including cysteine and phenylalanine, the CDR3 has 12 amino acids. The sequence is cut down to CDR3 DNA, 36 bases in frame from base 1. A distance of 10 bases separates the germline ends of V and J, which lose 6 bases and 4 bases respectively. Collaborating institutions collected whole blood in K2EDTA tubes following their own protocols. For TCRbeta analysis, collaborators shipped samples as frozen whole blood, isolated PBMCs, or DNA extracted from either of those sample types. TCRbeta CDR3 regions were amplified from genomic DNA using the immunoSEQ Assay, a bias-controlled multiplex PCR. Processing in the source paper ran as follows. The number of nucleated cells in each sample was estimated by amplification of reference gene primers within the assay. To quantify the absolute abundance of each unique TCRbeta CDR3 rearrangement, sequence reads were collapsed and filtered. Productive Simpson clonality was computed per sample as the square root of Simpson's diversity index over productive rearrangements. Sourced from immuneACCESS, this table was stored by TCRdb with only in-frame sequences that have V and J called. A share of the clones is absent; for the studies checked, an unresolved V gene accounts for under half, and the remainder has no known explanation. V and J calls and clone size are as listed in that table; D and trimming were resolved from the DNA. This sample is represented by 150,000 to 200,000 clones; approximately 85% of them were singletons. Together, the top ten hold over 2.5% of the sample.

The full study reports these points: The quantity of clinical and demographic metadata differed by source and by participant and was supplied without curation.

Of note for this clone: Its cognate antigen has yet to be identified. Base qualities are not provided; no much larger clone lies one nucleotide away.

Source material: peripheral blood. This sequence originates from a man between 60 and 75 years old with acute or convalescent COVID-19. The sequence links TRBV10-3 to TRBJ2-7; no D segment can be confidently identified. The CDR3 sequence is CAIRGSRYEQYF. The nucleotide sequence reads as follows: TGTGCCATCAGAGGATCGCGGTACGAGCAGTACTTC.